Sequencing of this T cell receptor beta chain was carried out in a study of blood T cell repertoires in COVID-19. Study-level information: The United States, Italy and Spain supplied acute and convalescent COVID-19 samples.

About this clone: The sample contains more than one DNA sequence encoding this CDR3.

This CDR3 comprises 16 residues. Per the germline V gene, CDR1 is LGHNA and CDR2 is YNFKEQ. V was trimmed by 1 base and J by 5 bases, leaving 14 bases between them. Those enrolled, adults aged 18 to 89 years, came from roughly 23 US areas. All exposed participants met a person with COVID-19 within 2 weeks before entering the study. The table came from immunoSEQ multiplex PCR; TCRdb's copy has only in-frame clones and leaves some out. The sample contains about 200,000 clones, less than 90% of which appear only once. The gene calls are TRBV4-2 and TRBJ2-2; maybe TRBD2 (7 bases). The TCR sequence derives from a woman in her thirties who had been exposed to COVID-19. Input material: PBMCs or T cells enriched from blood (not recorded which). DNA for the CDR3: TGTGCCAGCAGCCAAGGTCGGGGGGCAGGGACCGGGGAGCTGTTTTTT. Amino acids: CASSQGRGAGTGELFF.